The 27 T cell receptor beta chains given below trace back to one sample, sequenced in a study of blood T cells in healthy people across ages. Alongside a J-beta primer mix, a sample-barcoded 5' primer served in a second PCR lasting roughly 6 to 11 cycles. MiXCR, applied by TCRdb to the 5' RACE reads, yields one record per CDR3 protein. Of approximately 800,000 distinct CDR3 sequences in the sample, roughly 56% were seen once. The sample taken for sequencing was blood. The receptors come from a man aged 40-50 years in good health.

The V and J genes are TRBV4-2 and TRBJ2-5; D not resolved. The J call may be in error: the DNA end matches TRBJ2-7 better. Germline assignment: CDR1 LGHNA and CDR2 YNFKEQ. The CDR3 runs to 14 residues. CDR3 residues: CASSQEVGPYEQYF. The CDR3 DNA reads as TGTGCCAGCAGCCAAGAGGTAGGACCCTACGAGCAGTACTTC.

This clonotype was found many times. The rearrangement uses TRBV3-1 and TRBJ2-7; D assignment may be TRBD1 or TRBD2 (5 bases each). Trimming stripped 3 bases from V and 7 bases from J, with 19 bases between. This CDR3 comprises 15 residues. Germline CDR1 and CDR2: LGHDT and YNNKEL (reference sequence). The CDR3 sequence is CASSHYTGTAGEQYF. CDR3 coding DNA: TGTGCCAGCAGCCATTACACCGGGACGGCTGGTGAGCAGTACTTC.

Only one count was recorded for this clonotype. This rearrangement joins TRBV20-1 to TRBJ2-3; D unresolved. In germline, CDR1 is DFQATT, CDR2 SNEGSKA (reference sequence). V lost 0 bases to trimming and J lost 0 bases, with 10 bases between them. The length of the CDR3 is 15 residues. The CDR3 region has the DNA TGCAGTGCTAGAGACACGGGCTCTAGCACAGATACGCAGTATTTT. Translating it yields CSARDTGSSTDTQYF.

The chain carries TRBV7-3 and TRBJ2-3; D ambiguous. Germline assignment: CDR1 SGHTA and CDR2 FQGTGA. Trimming took 5 bases from V and 5 from J, leaving 11 bases between them. The length of the CDR3 is 13 residues. The CDR3 DNA reads TGTGCCAGCAGCCCCGGCTCCATAGATACGCAGTATTTT. This codes for CASSPGSIDTQYF.

This clonotype was counted between two and nine times. J is TRBJ2-1 and V is TRBV7-9; D might be TRBD2 (6 bases). CDR1 and CDR2 from the germline V gene are SEHNR and FQNEAQ (reference sequence). The CDR3 contains 13 residues. Trimming cost V 5 bases and J 6 bases, with 11 bases left between them. The chain's CDR3 is CASSGLMGNEQFF. The CDR3 DNA sequence: TGTGCCAGCAGCGGACTAATGGGCAATGAGCAGTTCTTC.

About this clonotype itself: The CDR3 carries no conserved terminal phenylalanine or tryptophan, so it likely arises from a read error. This rearrangement joins TRBV28 to TRBJ1-2, with no clear D. Trimming removed 3 bases at V and 1 base at J, with 9 bases between. The germline gives CDR1 MDHEN, CDR2 SYDVKM. The CDR3 loop spans 14 amino acids. CDR3 sequence (DNA): TGTGCCAGCAGTTTGGATACGCTTAACTATGGCTACACCATC. As protein: CASSLDTLNYGYTI.

The chain recombines TRBV12-3 or TRBV12-4 with TRBJ1-5, with 7 bases identical to TRBD1. This CDR3 spans 14 amino acids. V lost 6 bases and J lost 3; bases outside the gene matches: 5. CDR3 nucleotides: TGTGCCAGCAGATACAGGGGAGCCAATCAGCCCCAGCATTTT. Protein: CASRYRGANQPQHF.

This clonotype appeared once. The chain uses TRBV29-1 and TRBJ2-3, with 16 bases that match TRBD2. Trimming took 6 bases from V and 4 from J; bases not matched to a gene: 7. The length of the CDR3 is 16 residues. CDR1 SQVTM and CDR2 ANQGSEA come from the germline V gene. This CDR3 is CSVSGTSGRVADTQYF. Here the CDR3 DNA reads TGCAGCGTCTCCGGGACTAGCGGGAGGGTAGCAGATACGCAGTATTTT.

The chain is built from TRBV29-1 and TRBJ1-2; D is undetermined. This CDR3 has 14 residues. V lost 0 bases, J lost 4 bases, and 12 bases lay in between. The germline CDR1 and CDR2 sequences are SQVTM and ANQGSEA. For the CDR3, the DNA is TGCAGCGTTGAAGAGTTTGGCGGTTCCTATGGCTACACCTTC. As protein: CSVEEFGGSYGYTF.

V is TRBV27 and J is TRBJ1-2, with TRBD1 matching over 8 bases. V lost 5 bases, J lost 9 bases, and 5 bases stayed unmatched. This CDR3 comprises 12 residues. The germline V gene encodes CDR1 MNHEY and CDR2 SMNVEV (reference sequence). The CDR3 region has the DNA TGTGCCAGCAGTCAGGACAGGGCGAGCTACACCTTC. Translation: CASSQDRASYTF.

The genes are TRBV6-1 and TRBJ2-1; perhaps TRBD1 as D (5 bases). The V gene's germline CDR1 is MNHNS and CDR2 SASEGT. The V and J ends lost 0 bases and 7 bases respectively, with 25 bases between them. This CDR3 has 19 residues. The CDR3 coding sequence is TGTGCCAGCAGTGAAGCGGCAGGGTTGGGGTTTTCAAACGTGAATGAGCAGTTCTTC. Translated: CASSEAAGLGFSNVNEQFF.

The chain recombines TRBV12-3 or TRBV12-4 with TRBJ1-1; D may be TRBD1 (6 bases). V dropped 6 bases and J dropped 1 base, with 21 bases sitting between them. The CDR3 extends over 17 amino acids. CDR3 bases: TGTGCCAGCAGCCATGGATTTTCGGGACACCAGAACACTGAAGCTTTCTTT. This gives the protein CASSHGFSGHQNTEAFF.

The rearrangement links TRBV29-1 to TRBJ1-2; D is undetermined. The CDR3 length is 13 residues. CDR1 SQVTM and CDR2 ANQGSEA come from the germline V gene. Trimming pared 5 bases from V and 0 bases from J, leaving 10 bases between. This chain's CDR3 is CSVPADANYGYTF. CDR3 sequence (DNA): TGCAGCGTTCCCGCGGACGCTAACTATGGCTACACCTTC.

The gene calls are TRBV7-9 and TRBJ1-5, with D perhaps matching TRBD1 (5 bases). The CDR3 totals 17 residues. CDR1 SEHNR and CDR2 FQNEAQ come from the germline V gene (reference sequence). The V end was cut by 4 bases, the J end by 1 base, with 17 bases between. In nucleotides, the CDR3 is TGTGCCAGCAGCTCCACTGCTCAGGGATCGAGCAATCAGCCCCAGCATTTT. Its translation is CASSSTAQGSSNQPQHF.

The CDR3 DNA is TGTGCCAGCAGACCGACAGTAACCTACAATGAGCAGTTCTTC. Translating gives CASRPTVTYNEQFF. The V and J genes are TRBV2 and TRBJ2-1, with a tentative D call TRBD1 (5 bases). V shed 6 bases and J shed 2 bases, with 11 bases lying between them. The CDR3 runs to 14 residues. CDR1 SNHLY and CDR2 FYNNEI come from the germline V gene.

This sequence joins TRBV28 and TRBJ2-5; D is possibly TRBD1 or TRBD2 (5 bases each). The CDR3 consists of 15 residues. V was clipped by 5 bases and J by 11 bases, with 24 bases between them. CDR1 and CDR2 (germline): MDHEN, SYDVKM. The CDR3 nucleotides read TGTGCCAGCAGTCCTAGGGGAGTTCCCGGGGTAAAGCAGTACTTC. As protein: CASSPRGVPGVKQYF.

This chain joins TRBV20-1 and TRBJ2-7, with D perhaps matching TRBD2 (6 bases). The DNA end is a closer match to TRBJ2-1, so the J assignment may be wrong. This CDR3 contains 17 residues. Germline lookup yields CDR1 DFQATT and CDR2 SNEGSKA (reference sequence). CDR3 DNA sequence: TGCAGTGCTAGAGATCCAGTCAAAAGCGGGTGGGGGAATGAGCAGTTCTTC. It codes for CSARDPVKSGWGNEQFF.

The chain uses TRBV21-1 and TRBJ2-1; the DNA was not used to check the table's D call, TRBD2. TRBV21-1 is described as a pseudogene. The CDR3 extends over 19 amino acids. The CDR3 loop is CASSKGTSGSPPSYNEQFF. In DNA form, the CDR3 reads TGTGCCAGCAGCAAAGGGACTAGCGGGAGCCCCCCTTCGTACAATGAGCAGTTCTTC.

This sequence joins TRBV29-1 and TRBJ1-2, with 8 nucleotides matching TRBD1. Germline CDR1 reads SQVTM; CDR2 reads ANQGSEA. The CDR3 extends over 12 amino acids. The V segment lost 3 bases and the J segment 7 bases; nucleotides outside the gene matches: 4. CDR3 loop: CSVEDRVFGYTF. In DNA, the CDR3 is TGCAGCGTTGAGGACAGGGTTTTTGGCTACACCTTC.

This clonotype was counted between two and nine times. CDR3 residues: CSVDKGGRAVETQYF. CDR3 in DNA: TGCAGCGTTGATAAGGGCGGGAGGGCCGTAGAGACCCAGTACTTC. The chain recombines TRBV29-1 with TRBJ2-5; 9 bases map to TRBD2. Germline-derived CDR1 and CDR2 are SQVTM and ANQGSEA. V shed 3 bases, J shed 4 bases, and the junction held 9 bases outside the gene matches. This CDR3 has 15 amino acids.

V and J are TRBV5-6 and TRBJ2-1; 12 bases fit TRBD1. V was pared by 2 bases and J by 7 bases, with 7 bases of the junction left unmatched. The CDR3 is 16 residues long. CDR1 and CDR2 (germline): SGHDT, YYEEEE. The CDR3 bases are TGTGCCAGCAGCTTCCCGGGACAGGGGGCAGTAAATGAGCAGTTCTTC. It codes for CASSFPGQGAVNEQFF.

The chain couples TRBV6-1 to TRBJ2-5, with D perhaps being TRBD1 or TRBD2 (5 bases each). V was shortened by 11 bases and J by 11 bases, with 24 bases between the two germline ends. The germline V gene has CDR1 MNHNS and CDR2 SASEGT. CDR3 length: 13 residues. CDR3 coding DNA: TGTGCCGGCTCGACAGAGACTAATTACGAACAGTACTTC. Residues: CAGSTETNYEQYF.

As to this clonotype: One junction end disagrees with the germline gene, perhaps due to a read error. The V gene is TRBV6-5, the J gene TRBJ1-6; the D gene is possibly TRBD1 (6 bases). CDR1 and CDR2 (germline): MNHEY, SVGAGI. This CDR3 contains 14 residues. CDR3 in amino acids: CASSRGDRSSPPHF. The CDR3 DNA follows: TGTGCCAGCAGTAGGGGGGACCGGTCTTCACCCCCCCACTTT.

V is TRBV15 and J is TRBJ2-2; D ambiguous. The CDR3 sequence is 15 residues long. The germline CDR1 and CDR2 sequences are LNHNV and YYDKDF (reference sequence). V gave up 1 base and J gave up 8 bases, with 14 bases separating them. CDR3 in DNA: TGTGCCACCAGCAGAGGAAGCCTTCTAGGGGGGGAGCTGTTTTTT. Its protein is CATSRGSLLGGELFF.

This clonotype appeared a few times. The rearrangement links TRBV27 to TRBJ1-1; no clear D gene. The germline V gene has CDR1 MNHEY and CDR2 SMNVEV (reference sequence). V was clipped by 5 bases and J by 8 bases, with 15 bases between them. The CDR3 has 13 amino acids. The CDR3 coding sequence is TGTGCCAGCAGTCCCACAGAACAGAGGGAAGCTTTCTTT. It specifies CASSPTEQREAFF.

The chain carries TRBV5-1 and TRBJ2-7, with TRBD1 matching over 11 bases. Germline values: CDR1 SGHRS, CDR2 YFSETQ. This CDR3 has 15 amino acids. J gave up 12 bases and V 0 bases, and 11 bases lay outside the gene matches. The CDR3 here is CASSLAGQGAVRRYF. The DNA of the CDR3 is TGCGCCAGCAGCTTGGCAGGACAGGGGGCAGTTCGTCGGTACTTC. Supplemented by reference TRBV5-1 and TRBJ2-7, the full variable domain reads KAGVTQTPRYLIKTRGQQVTLSCSPISGHRSVSWYQQTPGQGLQFLFEYFSETQRNKGNFPGRFSGRQFSNSRSEMNVSTLELGDSALYLCASSLAGQGAVRRYFGPGTRLTVT.

The rearrangement uses TRBV11-2 and TRBJ2-1; D remains unclear. V lost 0 bases and J 2 bases, leaving 11 bases between the germline ends. The germline CDR1 and CDR2 sequences are SGHAT and FQNNGV. This CDR3 comprises 16 residues. CDR3 sequence: CASSLEVAATYNEQFF. Written as DNA, the CDR3 is TGTGCCAGCAGCTTAGAGGTAGCCGCGACCTACAATGAGCAGTTCTTC. Combining the CDR3 with reference TRBV11-2 and TRBJ2-1 gives the whole variable domain EAGVAQSPRYKIIEKRQSVAFWCNPISGHATLYWYQQILGQGPKLLIQFQNNGVVDDSQLPKDRFSAERLKGVDSTLKIQPAKLEDSAVYLCASSLEVAATYNEQFFGPGTRLTVL.